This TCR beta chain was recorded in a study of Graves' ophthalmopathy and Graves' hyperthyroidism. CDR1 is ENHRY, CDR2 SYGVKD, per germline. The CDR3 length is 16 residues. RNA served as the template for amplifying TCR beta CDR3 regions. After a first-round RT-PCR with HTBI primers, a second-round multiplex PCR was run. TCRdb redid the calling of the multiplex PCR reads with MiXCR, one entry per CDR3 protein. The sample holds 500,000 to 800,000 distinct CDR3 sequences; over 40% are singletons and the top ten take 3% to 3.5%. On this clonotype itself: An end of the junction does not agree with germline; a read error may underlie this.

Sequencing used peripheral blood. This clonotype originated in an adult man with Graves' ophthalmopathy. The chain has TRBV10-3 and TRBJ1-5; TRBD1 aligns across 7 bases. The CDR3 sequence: CASSYGGTVKNQPQHF. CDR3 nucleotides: TGTGCCAGCAGTTACGGCGGGACAGTAAAAAATCAGCCCCAGCATTTT.